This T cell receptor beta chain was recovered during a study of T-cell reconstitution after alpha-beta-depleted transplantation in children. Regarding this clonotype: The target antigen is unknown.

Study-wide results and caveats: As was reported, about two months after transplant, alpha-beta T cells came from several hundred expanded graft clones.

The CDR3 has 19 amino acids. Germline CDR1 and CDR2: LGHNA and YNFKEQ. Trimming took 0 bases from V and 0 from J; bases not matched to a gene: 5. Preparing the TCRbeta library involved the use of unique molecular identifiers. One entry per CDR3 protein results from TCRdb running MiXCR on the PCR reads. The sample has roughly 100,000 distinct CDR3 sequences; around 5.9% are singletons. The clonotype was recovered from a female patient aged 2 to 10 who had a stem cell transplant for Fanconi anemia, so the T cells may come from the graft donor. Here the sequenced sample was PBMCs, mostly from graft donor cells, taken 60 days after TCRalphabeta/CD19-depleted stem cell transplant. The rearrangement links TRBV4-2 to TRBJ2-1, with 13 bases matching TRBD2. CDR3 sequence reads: CASSQDFGTSGTSYNEQFF. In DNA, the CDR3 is TGTGCCAGCAGCCAAGATTTCGGGACTAGCGGGACCTCCTACAATGAGCAGTTCTTC.